This T cell receptor beta chain was retrieved from a study of spatial heterogeneity in lung cancer. About the study: Averaged across combinations, each unique TCR and UMI pairing appeared more than ten times in raw reads, which were uncorrected.

One entry per CDR3 protein, called by TCRdb with MiXCR from the 5' RACE reads. Here the sample spans 89,000 or so distinct CDR3 sequences, about a fifth being singletons. Per the germline V gene, CDR1 is SGDLS and CDR2 is YYNGEE. V was cut by 0 bases and J by 2 bases, with 8 bases left in between. The CDR3 sequence is 14 residues long. Indicated time point: sample taken at primary tumor resection. Extraction of whole RNA from tumor, nontumor lung or frozen PBMC preceded unsorted sequencing. The sequencing used PBMCs, collected at surgery. The TCR sequence derives from a male donor with early-stage non-small cell lung cancer. The gene calls are TRBV9 and TRBJ2-5; weak D call: TRBD2 (5 bases). Here the CDR3 reads CASSVGAEQETQYF. The CDR3, as DNA: TGTGCCAGCAGCGTAGGAGCGGAACAAGAGACCCAGTACTTC.